The 26 T cell receptor beta chains below all came from one sample that was sequenced in a study of blood T cells in healthy people across ages. Through a sample-barcoded 5' primer and a J-beta primer mix, a second PCR was run for roughly 6 to 12 cycles. In TCRdb, the 5' RACE reads were re-called with MiXCR into one record per CDR3 protein. The sample records 600,000 to 650,000 distinct CDR3 sequences, about 54% being singletons. The sequenced material came from blood. The receptor source for this set is a man between 60 and 75 years old in good health.

This clonotype was seen a handful of times. The chain recombines TRBV7-9 with TRBJ2-5; D is unresolved. V was clipped by 0 bases and J by 2 bases, with 10 bases between them. The CDR3 length is 15 residues. Looked up from germline, CDR1 is SEHNR and CDR2 is FQNEAQ (reference sequence). CDR3 sequence: CASSLAPTGQETQYF. CDR3 DNA: TGTGCCAGCAGCTTAGCGCCTACGGGTCAAGAGACCCAGTACTTC.

This clonotype was found a few times. The chain combines TRBV3-1 with TRBJ2-5; D gene ambiguous. Trimming removed 4 bases from V and 7 bases from J, with 16 bases in between. The CDR3 extends over 14 amino acids. Germline V gives CDR1 LGHDT, CDR2 YNNKEL (reference sequence). The CDR3 spells CASSPNPILGTQYF. In DNA, the CDR3 is TGTGCCAGCAGCCCCAACCCGATCCTGGGGACCCAGTACTTC.

There are a few counts of this clonotype. The chain couples TRBV9 to TRBJ2-7, with D uncertain. Between the trimmed V and J ends, which lost 2 bases and 6 bases, there was a span of 9 bases. This CDR3 contains 12 residues. CDR1 and CDR2 from the germline V gene are SGDLS and YYNGEE. This CDR3 reads CASSVPMGEQYF. The CDR3 DNA follows: TGTGCCAGCAGCGTCCCGATGGGCGAGCAGTACTTC.

This clonotype was detected a few times. The J gene is TRBJ2-1, the V gene TRBV29-1, with D possibly TRBD2 on 5 matching bases. The V and J ends lost 4 bases and 11 bases respectively, with 9 bases between them. The CDR3 consists of 10 residues. The germline CDR1 and CDR2 sequences are SQVTM and ANQGSEA. CDR3 in DNA: TGCAGCGTTGGAGAGCGGAAGCAGTTCTTC. Translation gives CSVGERKQFF.

This clonotype occurred a few times. This sequence joins TRBV20-1 and TRBJ2-5; no definite D call. The CDR3 extends over 15 amino acids. Germline V gene sequence: CDR1 DFQATT, CDR2 SNEGSKA (reference sequence). The germline V and J ends were trimmed by 6 bases and 1 base, with 18 bases remaining between them. CDR3 in amino acids: CSAPRSGGSQETQYF. For the CDR3, the DNA is TGCAGTGCCCCCCGGAGTGGTGGGTCCCAAGAGACCCAGTACTTC.

This clonotype was recorded a few times. The rearrangement links TRBV4-2 to TRBJ2-1; tentative D call: TRBD2 (5 bases). The CDR3 runs to 17 residues. CDR1 and CDR2 from the germline V gene are LGHNA and YNFKEQ. V was trimmed by 0 bases and J by 5 bases, leaving 17 bases between them. DNA of the CDR3: TGTGCCAGCAGCCAAGATCCCCCCGGCGGAGGAAACAATGAGCAGTTCTTC. The encoded protein is CASSQDPPGGGNNEQFF.

This clonotype occurred many times. This sequence may be a read error, since a much larger clone differs from it by one base. The chain combines TRBV12-3 or TRBV12-4 with TRBJ2-5; 10 bases map to TRBD1. CDR3 length: 15 residues. V trimming: 8 bases; J trimming: 11 bases; junction bases outside the gene matches: 17. CDR3 sequence reads: CASLLTGGGFNEQYF. In DNA, the CDR3 is TGTGCCAGCCTACTGACAGGGGGCGGTTTTAATGAGCAGTACTTC.

The gene calls are TRBV5-1 and TRBJ2-5; 7 positions agree with TRBD2. V shed 5 bases, J shed 0 bases, and the junction held 4 bases outside the gene matches. The germline CDR1 and CDR2 sequences are SGHRS and YFSETQ. The CDR3 is 14 amino acids. The CDR3 loop is CASRTGTNQETQYF. The CDR3 bases are TGCGCCAGCAGAACCGGGACTAACCAAGAGACCCAGTACTTC.

This rearrangement joins TRBV7-2 to TRBJ2-3; no definite D call. The CDR3 contains 13 residues. Germline V gene lookup returns CDR1 SGHTA and CDR2 FQGNSA. V lost 5 bases to trimming and J lost 4 bases, with 10 bases between them. CDR3: CASSRPASDTQYF. Here the CDR3 DNA reads TGTGCCAGCAGCCGCCCGGCCTCAGATACGCAGTATTTT.

The chain has TRBV28 and TRBJ2-5; 7 nucleotides agree with TRBD2. Germline V gene data show CDR1 as MDHEN and CDR2 as SYDVKM. CDR3 length: 14 amino acids. Unmatched junction bases numbered 7, after V lost 5 bases and J lost 4 bases. The CDR3 DNA sequence: TGTGCCAGCAGTCGAGGGCCGGGGGGAGAGACCCAGTACTTC. It encodes CASSRGPGGETQYF.

The chain combines TRBV15 with TRBJ2-7; 13 bases are shared with TRBD2. The J call may be wrong; the DNA end is better matched by TRBJ2-5. Germline lookup yields CDR1 LNHNV and CDR2 YYDKDF (reference sequence). The length of the CDR3 is 16 residues. CDR3 DNA: TGTGCCACCAGCAGAGTCGGGACTAGCGGGAAAGAGACCCAGTACTTC. It codes for CATSRVGTSGKETQYF.

The chain couples TRBV14 to TRBJ2-1; TRBD2 agrees at 7 bases. Germline V gene lookup returns CDR1 SGHDN and CDR2 FVKESK. The length of the CDR3 is 15 residues. V gave up 4 bases and J gave up 6 bases; unmatched junction bases: 9. The CDR3 bases are TGTGCCAGCAGCCGAGCGGGACGCCTCTCCAATGAGCAGTTCTTC. The encoded protein is CASSRAGRLSNEQFF.

The chain combines TRBV20-1 with TRBJ2-7, with 8 bases fitting TRBD2. Losses at the gene ends were 2 bases for V and 3 bases for J; bases not matched to a gene: 9. Per the germline V gene, CDR1 is DFQATT and CDR2 is SNEGSKA (reference sequence). The CDR3 runs to 15 residues. CDR3 DNA sequence: TGCAGTGCTAGATCCCTGGGACTAGGGGTCTACGAGCAGTACTTC. Residues: CSARSLGLGVYEQYF.

This chain uses TRBV29-1 with TRBJ1-4; D gene unclear. Per the germline V gene, CDR1 is SQVTM and CDR2 is ANQGSEA. CDR3 length: 13 amino acids. The V end lost 4 bases, the J end lost 10 bases, and 16 bases lay between the germline ends. The CDR3 is CSVGMEGLAKLFF. The CDR3 DNA reads as TGCAGCGTTGGTATGGAGGGATTGGCAAAACTGTTTTTT.

V gene TRBV5-5 combines with J gene TRBJ1-1; 10 positions agree with TRBD1. The CDR3 has 16 residues. Germline V gene data show CDR1 as SGHKS and CDR2 as YYEKEE (reference sequence). The ends lost 4 bases at V and 5 bases at J; junction bases unmatched: 11. The CDR3 DNA is TGTGCCAGCAGCGTGACAGGGGGCGAGTTAGGAACTGAAGCTTTCTTT. This gives the protein CASSVTGGELGTEAFF.

DNA for the CDR3: TGTGCCACCGCGGATAGCTATAATGAAAAACTGTTTTTT. Translating it yields CATADSYNEKLFF. The J gene is TRBJ1-4, the V gene TRBV2; D not resolved. Trimming took off 10 bases at V and 4 bases at J, with 13 bases between the two ends. The CDR3 consists of 13 residues. Per the germline V gene, CDR1 is SNHLY and CDR2 is FYNNEI.

The chain is built from TRBV29-1 and TRBJ1-1; possibly TRBD1 for D (5 bases). Germline V gene data show CDR1 as SQVTM and CDR2 as ANQGSEA. The CDR3 length is 13 residues. V was shortened by 2 bases and J by 10 bases, with 17 bases between the two germline ends. CDR3 DNA sequence: TGCAGCGTTGAACAGGGCCGCACTGATGGAGCTTTCTTT. Translated: CSVEQGRTDGAFF.

V usage is TRBV29-1 and J usage is TRBJ2-3; unclear D gene. CDR1 is SQVTM, CDR2 ANQGSEA, per germline. This CDR3 contains 14 residues. V was pared by 3 bases and J by 3 bases, with 13 bases between. DNA of the CDR3: TGCAGCGTTGAGACTCGCGTGGGAACAGATACGCAGTATTTT. Translating it yields CSVETRVGTDTQYF.

This clonotype was counted at least ten times. The chain combines TRBV20-1 with TRBJ2-7; a possible D gene is TRBD1 (6 bases). V was pared by 6 bases and J by 2 bases, with 20 bases between. The CDR3 is 15 residues long. The germline V gene has CDR1 DFQATT and CDR2 SNEGSKA (reference sequence). For the CDR3, the DNA is TGCAGTGCCAGCGGCCAAACAGGGCGGGCCTACGAGCAGTACTTC. Encoded protein: CSASGQTGRAYEQYF.

The chain has TRBV5-6 and TRBJ1-4; 7 positions match TRBD1. From germline, CDR1 is SGHDT and CDR2 YYEEEE. V lost 4 bases to trimming and J lost 8 bases; unmatched junction nucleotides: 11. The CDR3 length is 15 residues. CDR3 residues: CASSVMTGLLEKLFF. DNA for the CDR3: TGTGCCAGCAGCGTGATGACAGGGCTTTTAGAAAAACTGTTTTTT.

This clonotype was recorded at least ten times. CDR3 amino acids: CASRIGSSEPTDTQYF. CDR3 nucleotides: TGTGCCAGCAGAATAGGTAGTTCCGAACCCACAGATACGCAGTATTTT. This chain joins TRBV28 and TRBJ2-3; D not certain. V lost 6 bases to trimming and J lost 2 bases, with 18 bases between them. This CDR3 is built from 16 residues. CDR1 MDHEN and CDR2 SYDVKM come from the germline V gene.

This clonotype occurred a few times. The chain combines TRBV20-1 with TRBJ1-1; D not certain. The CDR3 runs to 12 residues. V was clipped by 3 bases and J by 2 bases, with 7 bases between them. Germline loops: CDR1 DFQATT, CDR2 SNEGSKA (reference sequence). In DNA form, the CDR3 reads TGCAGTGCTAGCCCCGCTAACACTGAAGCTTTCTTT. Its protein product is CSASPANTEAFF.

The rearrangement links TRBV20-1 to TRBJ2-5; D is possibly TRBD1 or TRBD2 (5 bases each). The J call is doubtful: the DNA matches TRBJ2-4 better. Germline V gene sequence: CDR1 DFQATT, CDR2 SNEGSKA (reference sequence). This CDR3 has 11 residues. CDR3 region: CSARRDNIQYF. Written as DNA, the CDR3 is TGCAGTGCTAGACGGGACAACATTCAGTACTTC.

The chain uses TRBV20-1 and TRBJ2-7; the match to TRBD2 covers 10 bases. Germline loops: CDR1 DFQATT, CDR2 SNEGSKA (reference sequence). CDR3 size: 14 residues. J lost 3 bases, V lost 3 bases, and 5 bases had no gene match. This CDR3 reads CSASPSGSNYEQYF. DNA of the CDR3: TGCAGTGCTAGTCCTAGCGGGAGTAACTACGAGCAGTACTTC.

The chain carries TRBV5-1 and TRBJ2-3; D may correspond to TRBD1 or TRBD2 (6 bases each). The CDR3 sequence is 16 residues long. V dropped 2 bases and J dropped 2 bases, with 15 bases sitting between them. Germline lookup yields CDR1 SGHRS and CDR2 YFSETQ. This chain's CDR3 is CASSLGGGPHTDTQYF. CDR3 in DNA: TGCGCCAGCAGCTTAGGAGGGGGACCGCACACAGATACGCAGTATTTT.

The rearrangement uses TRBV6-6 and TRBJ2-1; the D gene is possibly TRBD1 (5 bases). Germline CDR1 reads MNHNY; CDR2 reads SVGAGI (reference sequence). V lost 0 bases and J 3 bases, leaving 15 bases between the germline ends. The CDR3 runs 17 residues. The CDR3 bases are TGTGCCAGCAGTTACTCAGTGGCGCAGGGCGGCTACAATGAGCAGTTCTTC. Its translation: CASSYSVAQGGYNEQFF.